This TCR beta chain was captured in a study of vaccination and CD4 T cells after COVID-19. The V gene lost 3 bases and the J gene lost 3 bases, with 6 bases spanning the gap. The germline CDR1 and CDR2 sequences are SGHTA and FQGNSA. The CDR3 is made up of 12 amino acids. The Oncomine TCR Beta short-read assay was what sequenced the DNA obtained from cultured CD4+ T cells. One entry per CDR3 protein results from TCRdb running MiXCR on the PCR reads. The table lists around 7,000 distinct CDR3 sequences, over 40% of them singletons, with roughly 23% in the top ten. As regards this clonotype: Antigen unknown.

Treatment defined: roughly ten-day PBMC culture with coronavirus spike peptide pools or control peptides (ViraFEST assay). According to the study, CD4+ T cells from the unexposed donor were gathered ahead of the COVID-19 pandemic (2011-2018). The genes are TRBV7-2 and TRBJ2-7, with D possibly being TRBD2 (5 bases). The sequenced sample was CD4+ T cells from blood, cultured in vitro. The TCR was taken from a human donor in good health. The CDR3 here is CASSFRGYEQYF. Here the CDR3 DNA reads TGTGCCAGCAGCTTCCGGGGCTACGAGCAGTACTTC.